The clone carrying this T cell receptor beta chain was observed many times. V trimming: 0 bases; J trimming: 5 bases; junction bases outside the gene matches: 5. The CDR3 contains 16 residues. Germline V gene sequence: CDR1 SGHRS, CDR2 YFSETQ. The sample comes from a study of early T cells in non-severe SARS-CoV-2 infection. Study information: Alpha and beta chains were unpaired, from unsorted whole-blood bulk RNA.

Researchers tagged individual cDNA molecules with unique molecular identifiers. Via MiXCR, TCRdb re-called the 5' RACE reads, giving one row per CDR3 protein. The sample has 43,000 or so distinct CDR3 sequences, roughly 4% seen once; the top ten hold over 3%. The source of this sequence is an adult who was a healthcare worker with PCR-confirmed SARS-CoV-2 infection or an uninfected control (not recorded which). Input material: whole blood. The chain uses TRBV5-1 and TRBJ2-3; 11 bases fit TRBD2. In DNA form, the CDR3 reads TGCGCCAGCAGCTTGGATAGCGGGGGGGCCATAGATACGCAGTATTTT. It specifies CASSLDSGGAIDTQYF.